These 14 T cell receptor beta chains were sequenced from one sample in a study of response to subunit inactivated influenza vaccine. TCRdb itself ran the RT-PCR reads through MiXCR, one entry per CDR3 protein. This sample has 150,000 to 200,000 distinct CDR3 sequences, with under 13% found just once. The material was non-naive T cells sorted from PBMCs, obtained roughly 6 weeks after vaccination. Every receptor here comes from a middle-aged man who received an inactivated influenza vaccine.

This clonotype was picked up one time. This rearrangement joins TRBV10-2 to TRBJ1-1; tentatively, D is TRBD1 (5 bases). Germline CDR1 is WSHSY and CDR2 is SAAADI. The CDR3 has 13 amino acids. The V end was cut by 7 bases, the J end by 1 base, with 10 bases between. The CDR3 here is CASKWTRNTEAFF. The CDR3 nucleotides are TGCGCCAGCAAATGGACAAGGAACACTGAAGCTTTCTTT.

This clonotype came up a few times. Here the CDR3 reads CASSVGTGSYNEQFF. The CDR3 DNA reads TGTGCCAGCAGCGTCGGGACAGGGAGCTACAATGAGCAGTTCTTC. The chain recombines TRBV9 with TRBJ2-1; 9 bases are a match to TRBD1. The CDR3 has 15 residues. CDR1 is SGDLS and CDR2 is YYNGEE in the germline V gene. V trimming: 2 bases; J trimming: 3 bases; junction bases outside the gene matches: 3.

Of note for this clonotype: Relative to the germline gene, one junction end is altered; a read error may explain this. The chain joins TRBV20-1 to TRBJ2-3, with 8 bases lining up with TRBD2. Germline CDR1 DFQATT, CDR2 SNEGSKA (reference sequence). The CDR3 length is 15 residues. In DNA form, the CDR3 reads TGCAGTGCCAGAGTACTAGCGGCTAGCACAGATACGCAGTATTTT. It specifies CSARVLAASTDTQYF.

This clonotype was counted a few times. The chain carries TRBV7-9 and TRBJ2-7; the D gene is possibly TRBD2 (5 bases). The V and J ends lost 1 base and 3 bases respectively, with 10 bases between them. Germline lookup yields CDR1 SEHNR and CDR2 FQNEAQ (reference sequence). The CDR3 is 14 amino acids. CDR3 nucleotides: TGTGCCAGCAGCTTAGGATTAGGGAGCTACGAGCAGTACTTC. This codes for CASSLGLGSYEQYF.

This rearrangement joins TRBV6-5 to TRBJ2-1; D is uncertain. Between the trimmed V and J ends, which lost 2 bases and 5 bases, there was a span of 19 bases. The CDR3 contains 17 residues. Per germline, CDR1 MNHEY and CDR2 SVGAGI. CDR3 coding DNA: TGTGCCAGCAGTTACACCCAGGACCTACCCCACCACAATGAGCAGTTCTTC. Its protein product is CASSYTQDLPHHNEQFF.

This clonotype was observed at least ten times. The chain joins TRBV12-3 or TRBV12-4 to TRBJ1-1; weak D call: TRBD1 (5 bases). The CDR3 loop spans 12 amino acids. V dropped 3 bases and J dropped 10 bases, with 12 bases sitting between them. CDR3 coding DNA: TGTGCCAGCAGTTTCCCAGGGTTGGGAGCTTTCTTT. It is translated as CASSFPGLGAFF.

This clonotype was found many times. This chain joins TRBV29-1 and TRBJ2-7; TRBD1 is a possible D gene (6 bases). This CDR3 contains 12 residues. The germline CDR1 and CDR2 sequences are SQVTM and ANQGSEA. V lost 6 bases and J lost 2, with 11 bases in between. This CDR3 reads CSVRGLAYEQYF. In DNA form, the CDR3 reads TGCAGCGTCAGGGGTTTGGCCTACGAGCAGTACTTC.

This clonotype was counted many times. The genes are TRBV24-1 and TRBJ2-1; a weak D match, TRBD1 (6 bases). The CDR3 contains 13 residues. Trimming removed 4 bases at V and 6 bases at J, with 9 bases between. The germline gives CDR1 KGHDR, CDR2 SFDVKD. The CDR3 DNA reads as TGTGCCACCAGTGACCAACAGGGCAATGAGCAGTTCTTC. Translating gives CATSDQQGNEQFF.

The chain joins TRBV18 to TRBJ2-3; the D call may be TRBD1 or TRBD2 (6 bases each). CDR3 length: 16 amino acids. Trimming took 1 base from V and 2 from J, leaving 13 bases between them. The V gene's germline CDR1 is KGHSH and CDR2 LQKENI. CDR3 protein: CASSPLEQGLTDTQYF. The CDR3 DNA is TGTGCCAGCTCACCACTCGAACAGGGACTCACAGATACGCAGTATTTT.

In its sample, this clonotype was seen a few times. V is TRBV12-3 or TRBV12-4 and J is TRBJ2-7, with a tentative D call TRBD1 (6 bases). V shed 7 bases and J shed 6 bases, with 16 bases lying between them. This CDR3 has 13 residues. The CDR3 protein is CASKQGWWGEQYF. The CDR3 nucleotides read TGTGCCAGCAAACAGGGTTGGTGGGGCGAGCAGTACTTC.

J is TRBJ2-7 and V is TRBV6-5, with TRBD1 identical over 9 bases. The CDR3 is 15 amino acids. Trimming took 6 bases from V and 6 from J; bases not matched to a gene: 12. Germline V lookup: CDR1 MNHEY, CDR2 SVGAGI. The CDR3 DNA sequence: TGTGCCAGCAGCTACCAGGGACAGGGTAAAGCCGAGCAGTACTTC. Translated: CASSYQGQGKAEQYF.

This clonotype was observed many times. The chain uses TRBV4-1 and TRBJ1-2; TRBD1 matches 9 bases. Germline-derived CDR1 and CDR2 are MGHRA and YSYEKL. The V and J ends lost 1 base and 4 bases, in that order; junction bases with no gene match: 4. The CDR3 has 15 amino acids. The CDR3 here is CASSQGQGVTYGYTF. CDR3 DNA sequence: TGCGCCAGCAGCCAAGGACAGGGGGTGACCTATGGCTACACCTTC.

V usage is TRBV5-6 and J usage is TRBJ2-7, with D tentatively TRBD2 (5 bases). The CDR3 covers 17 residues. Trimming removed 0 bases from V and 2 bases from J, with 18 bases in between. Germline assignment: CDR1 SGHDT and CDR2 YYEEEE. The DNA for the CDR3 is TGTGCCAGCAGCTTGGGTTCTAGGAGGAGAGGAACCTACGAGCAGTACTTC. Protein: CASSLGSRRRGTYEQYF.

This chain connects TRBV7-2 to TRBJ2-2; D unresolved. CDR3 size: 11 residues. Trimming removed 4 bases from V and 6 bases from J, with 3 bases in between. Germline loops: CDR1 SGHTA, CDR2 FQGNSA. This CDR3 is CASSYPGELFF. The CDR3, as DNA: TGTGCCAGCAGCTATCCCGGGGAGCTGTTTTTT.